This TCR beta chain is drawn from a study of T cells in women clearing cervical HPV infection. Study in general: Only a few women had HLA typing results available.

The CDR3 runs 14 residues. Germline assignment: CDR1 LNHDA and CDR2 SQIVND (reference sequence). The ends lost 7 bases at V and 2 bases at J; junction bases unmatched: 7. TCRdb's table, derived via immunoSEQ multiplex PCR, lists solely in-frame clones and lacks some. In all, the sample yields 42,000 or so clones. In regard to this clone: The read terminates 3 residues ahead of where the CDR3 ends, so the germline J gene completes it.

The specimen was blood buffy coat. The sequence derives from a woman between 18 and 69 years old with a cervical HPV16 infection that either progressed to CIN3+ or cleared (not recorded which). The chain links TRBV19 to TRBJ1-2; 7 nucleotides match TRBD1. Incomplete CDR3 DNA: TGTGCCAGTAACCCAAAACAGGGGAACTATGGC. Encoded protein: CASNPKQGNYG. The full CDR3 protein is CASNPKQGNYGYTF.